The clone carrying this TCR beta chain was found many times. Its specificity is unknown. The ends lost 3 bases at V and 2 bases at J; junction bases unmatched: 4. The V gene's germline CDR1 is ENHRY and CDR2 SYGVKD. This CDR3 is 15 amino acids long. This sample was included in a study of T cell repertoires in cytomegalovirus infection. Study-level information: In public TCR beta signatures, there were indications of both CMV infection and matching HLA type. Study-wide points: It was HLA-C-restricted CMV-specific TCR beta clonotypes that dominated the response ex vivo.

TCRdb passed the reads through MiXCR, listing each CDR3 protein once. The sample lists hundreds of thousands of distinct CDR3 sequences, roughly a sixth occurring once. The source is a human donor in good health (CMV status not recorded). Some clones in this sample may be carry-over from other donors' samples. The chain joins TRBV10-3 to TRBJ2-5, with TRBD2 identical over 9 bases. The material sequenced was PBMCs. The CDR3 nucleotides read TGTGCCATCAGTGACAGCGGGGGGACTCAAGAGACCCAGTACTTC. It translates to CAISDSGGTQETQYF.